This paragraph reports one TCR beta chain. The antigen remains unidentified. The data were taken from a study of T-cell reconstitution after alpha-beta-depleted transplantation in children. Overall study results and limits: At day 60, the high TCRbeta diversity found in some patients originated from recipient T cells and thymic progenitors that had survived. Most T-cell counts and diversity one year after the transplant came from T cells that were newly produced. Several hundred expanded graft clones reportedly were the source of alpha-beta T cells about two months after transplant.

Using unique molecular identifiers, the investigators prepared the TCRbeta library. TCRdb called the PCR reads again in MiXCR, with one record for every CDR3 protein. The sample holds 200,000 to 250,000 distinct CDR3 sequences, roughly 6.6% seen once. The TCR sequence derives from a boy younger than 10 with acute lymphoblastic leukemia, due to receive a stem cell transplant. Material: PBMCs, obtained before TCRalphabeta/CD19-depleted stem cell transplant.

The CDR3 coding sequence is TGCAGCGTGCGGGCCCTTGTTACACCTAACTATGGCTACACCTTC. Protein product: CSVRALVTPNYGYTF. The chain couples TRBV29-1 to TRBJ1-2, with D unclear. V lost 6 bases, J lost 0 bases, and 17 bases lay in between. Germline CDR1 and CDR2: SQVTM and ANQGSEA. This CDR3 is 15 amino acids long.